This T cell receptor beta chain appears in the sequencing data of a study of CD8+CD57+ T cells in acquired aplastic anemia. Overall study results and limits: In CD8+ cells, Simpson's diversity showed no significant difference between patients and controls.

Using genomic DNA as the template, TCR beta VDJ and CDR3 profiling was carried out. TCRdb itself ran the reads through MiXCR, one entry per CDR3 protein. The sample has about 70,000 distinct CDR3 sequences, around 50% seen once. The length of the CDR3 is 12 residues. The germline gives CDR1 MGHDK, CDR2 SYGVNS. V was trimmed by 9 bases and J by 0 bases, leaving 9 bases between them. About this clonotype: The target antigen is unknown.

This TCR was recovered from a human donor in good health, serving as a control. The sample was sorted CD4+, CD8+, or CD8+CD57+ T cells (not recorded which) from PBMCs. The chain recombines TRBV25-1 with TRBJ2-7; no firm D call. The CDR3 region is CASLSSSYEQYF. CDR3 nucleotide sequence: TGTGCCAGTCTATCCAGCTCCTACGAGCAGTACTTC.